Below, 31 T cell receptor beta chains from the same sample are listed, as sequenced in a study of OX40 agonist ivuxolimab in advanced cancers. Data came from immunoSEQ multiplex PCR; TCRdb stores just in-frame clones and leaves some out. This table holds tens of thousands of clones, 80% to 95% found once. The sample was CD4+ or CD8+ T cells sorted from blood, taken in a trial of the OX40 agonist ivuxolimab. These receptors originate from an adult with an advanced solid tumor such as melanoma, head and neck, liver or kidney cancer.

This sequence joins TRBV19 and TRBJ2-7; tentative D call: TRBD2 (6 bases). The CDR3 totals 15 residues. Looked up from germline, CDR1 is LNHDA and CDR2 is SQIVND (reference sequence). The V and J ends lost 4 bases and 2 bases respectively, with 15 bases between them. This CDR3 is CASSKPGTSAYEQYF. CDR3 coding DNA: TGTGCCAGTAGTAAGCCCGGGACTTCTGCCTACGAGCAGTACTTC.

This chain connects TRBV30 to TRBJ1-1; a possible D gene is TRBD1 (5 bases). Trimming removed 4 bases from V and 6 bases from J, with 18 bases in between. The germline V gene encodes CDR1 GTSNPN and CDR2 SVGIG (reference sequence). The CDR3 extends over 14 amino acids. CDR3 region: CAWTLGTTGSEAFF. CDR3 DNA sequence: TGTGCCTGGACCCTCGGGACTACGGGCTCTGAAGCTTTCTTT.

The V call is TRBV5-1, the J call TRBJ1-2; perhaps TRBD1 as D (6 bases). The CDR3 length is 15 residues. V was shortened by 3 bases and J by 4 bases, with 16 bases between the two germline ends. CDR1 and CDR2 (germline): SGHRS, YFSETQ. CDR3 region: CASSYLTGGLYGYTF. The CDR3, as DNA: TGCGCCAGCAGCTATCTGACAGGCGGTCTCTATGGCTACACCTTC.

The chain is built from TRBV5-1 and TRBJ2-7; 8 nucleotides align to TRBD1. This CDR3 has 11 amino acids. Germline values: CDR1 SGHRS, CDR2 YFSETQ. With V trimmed by 5 bases and J by 8 bases, 3 bases remained unmatched. CDR3 sequence reads: CASRGQDQQYF. The DNA of the CDR3 is TGCGCCAGCAGGGGACAGGATCAGCAGTACTTC.

This CDR3 is CASSFSPGPNQPQHF. CDR3 nucleotide sequence: TGTGCCAGCAGCTTCTCACCGGGGCCGAATCAGCCCCAGCATTTT. This chain uses TRBV11-2 with TRBJ1-5; the D gene is possibly TRBD1 (5 bases). Deletions cut 3 bases from V and 4 bases from J, with 13 bases between. The germline V gene has CDR1 SGHAT and CDR2 FQNNGV. CDR3 length: 15 residues.

The V gene is TRBV19, the J gene TRBJ2-3; 10 nucleotides line up with TRBD1. Germline CDR1 and CDR2: LNHDA and SQIVND (reference sequence). The CDR3 has 14 amino acids. The V gene end was trimmed by 8 bases and the J gene end by 0 bases; junction bases not matched to a gene: 2. The DNA for the CDR3 is TGTGCCAGTGGACAGGGGGGAAGCACAGATACGCAGTATTTT. As protein: CASGQGGSTDTQYF.

The chain recombines TRBV7-8 with TRBJ2-2, with a tentative D call TRBD1 (6 bases). Germline V lookup: CDR1 SGHVS, CDR2 FQNEAQ. The CDR3 loop spans 15 amino acids. Deletions cut 8 bases from V and 6 bases from J, with 19 bases between. Here the CDR3 DNA reads TGTGCCAGCGTTAGTAACCAGGGGCCCGCCGGGGAGCTGTTTTTT. Translating gives CASVSNQGPAGELFF.

The V gene is TRBV10-3, the J gene TRBJ1-2; D gene unclear. The CDR3 length is 13 residues. In germline, CDR1 is ENHRY, CDR2 SYGVKD. Trimming removed 0 bases from V and 0 bases from J, with 2 bases in between. CDR3 amino acids: CAISESANYGYTF. CDR3 bases: TGTGCCATCAGTGAGTCAGCTAACTATGGCTACACCTTC.

The chain joins TRBV14 to TRBJ1-3; D unclear. This CDR3 is 16 amino acids long. In germline, CDR1 is SGHDN, CDR2 FVKESK. V dropped 2 bases and J dropped 0 bases, with 11 bases sitting between them. CDR3 nucleotides: TGTGCCAGCAGCCAACCCCAAAGAAGCTCTGGAAACACCATATATTTT. Translation: CASSQPQRSSGNTIYF.

The gene calls are TRBV9 and TRBJ2-7; TRBD1 aligns across 8 bases. The length of the CDR3 is 15 residues. V trimming: 0 bases; J trimming: 7 bases; junction bases outside the gene matches: 9. CDR1 and CDR2 (germline): SGDLS, YYNGEE. CDR3 bases: TGTGCCAGCAGCGTAGCCCCGGACAGGGATGAGGAGCAGTACTTC. It translates to CASSVAPDRDEEQYF.

The chain combines TRBV7-2 with TRBJ2-1; 9 bases align to TRBD2. The trim removed 4 bases at V and 8 bases at J, leaving 6 bases unmatched. Germline loops: CDR1 SGHTA, CDR2 FQGNSA. This CDR3 has 14 amino acids. CDR3 residues: CASSSGLARDEQFF. As DNA, the CDR3 is TGTGCCAGCAGCTCGGGACTAGCCAGGGATGAGCAGTTCTTC. Full variable domain (outside the CDR3, taken from reference TRBV7-2 and TRBJ2-1): GAGVSQSPSNKVTEKGKDVELRCDPISGHTALYWYRQSLGQGLEFLIYFQGNSAPDKSGLPSDRFSAERTGGSVSTLTIQRTQQEDSAVYLCASSSGLARDEQFFGPGTRLTVL.

In regard to this clone: Sequence at one end of the junction differs from germline and may be a read error. The chain couples TRBV18 to TRBJ1-1; no clear D. This CDR3 comprises 14 residues. CDR1 KGHSH and CDR2 LQKENI come from the germline V gene. The CDR3 nucleotides are TGTGCCAGCTTACCAACCGAGGGGAACACTGAAGCTTTCTTT. It yields the protein CASLPTEGNTEAFF. Using reference TRBV18 and TRBJ1-1 for the parts outside the CDR3, the full variable domain is NAGVMQNPRHLVRRRGQEARLRCSPMKGHSHVYWYRQLPEEGLKFMVYLQKENIIDESGMPKERFSAEFPKEGPSILRIQQVVRGDSAAYFCASLPTEGNTEAFFGQGTRLTVV.

The chain combines TRBV9 with TRBJ2-7; 13 bases fit TRBD2. The CDR3 runs 18 residues. With V trimmed by 0 bases and J by 6 bases, 12 bases remained unmatched. From germline, CDR1 is SGDLS and CDR2 YYNGEE. The CDR3 sequence: CASSVELAGGSKEVEQYF. The DNA of the CDR3 is TGTGCCAGCAGCGTAGAACTAGCGGGAGGGTCCAAGGAGGTCGAGCAGTACTTC.

In regard to this clone: One junction end does not reproduce the germline sequence, and a read error may be involved. The chain joins TRBV7-3 to TRBJ2-5; D is uncertain. This CDR3 contains 15 residues. In germline, CDR1 is SGHTA, CDR2 FQGTGA. The CDR3: CASSVGNSLQGTQYF. The CDR3 DNA sequence: TGTGCCAGCAGCGTAGGGAACAGTCTCCAAGGGACCCAGTACTTC.

This clone was seen only once. The CDR3, as DNA: TGTGCCAGCAGTTACGATCTAGCGGGGTACAATGAGCAGTTCTTC. Its protein is CASSYDLAGYNEQFF. The gene calls are TRBV6-5 and TRBJ2-1, with 9 positions matching TRBD2. This CDR3 comprises 15 residues. Germline loops: CDR1 MNHEY, CDR2 SVGAGI. V dropped 2 bases and J dropped 4; count of bases not matched to a gene: 3.

CDR3 amino acids: CASSSGLAGGNEQFF. CDR3 in DNA: TGTGCCAGCAGCTCGGGACTAGCGGGTGGAAATGAGCAGTTCTTC. The gene calls are TRBV7-3 and TRBJ2-1; 12 bases match TRBD2. The CDR3 is 15 amino acids. Germline CDR1 and CDR2: SGHTA and FQGTGA. J lost 7 bases, V lost 4 bases, and 5 bases had no gene match. The whole variable domain, filled in from reference TRBV7-3 and TRBJ2-1, reads GAGVSQTPSNKVTEKGKYVELRCDPISGHTALYWYRQSLGQGPEFLIYFQGTGAADDSGLPNDRFFAVRPEGSVSTLKIQRTERGDSAVYLCASSSGLAGGNEQFFGPGTRLTVL.

This clone was recorded once. In DNA form, the CDR3 reads TGTGCCATCAGTGAGTTGCGTAGCACAGATACGCAGTATTTT. It translates to CAISELRSTDTQYF. The V call is TRBV10-3, the J call TRBJ2-3; D gene uncertain. Trimming took 1 base from V and 0 from J, leaving 5 bases between them. The CDR3 is 14 amino acids. From germline, CDR1 is ENHRY and CDR2 SYGVKD.

This rearrangement joins TRBV6-1 to TRBJ2-2; the D is unclear. Per germline, CDR1 MNHNS and CDR2 SASEGT. There are 14 residues in the CDR3. V dropped 2 bases and J dropped 1 base, with 5 bases sitting between them. CDR3 DNA sequence: TGTGCCAGCAGTGAACGCCGGAACACCGGGGAGCTGTTTTTT. This sequence encodes CASSERRNTGELFF.

The CDR3 loop reads CAWSNGGNTIYF. The CDR3, as DNA: TGTGCCTGGAGCAACGGTGGAAACACCATATATTTT. The chain has TRBV30 and TRBJ1-3; D uncertain. Between the trimmed V and J ends, which lost 3 bases and 3 bases, there was a span of 6 bases. Germline V gene data show CDR1 as GTSNPN and CDR2 as SVGIG (reference sequence). The CDR3 loop spans 12 amino acids.

The chain couples TRBV2 to TRBJ2-1; 8 nucleotides align to TRBD1. With 6 bases clipped from V and 9 bases from J, the junction kept 10 bases outside the gene matches. This CDR3 is built from 14 residues. Germline V CDR1 and CDR2: SNHLY, FYNNEI. The CDR3 bases are TGTGCCAGCAGGGGTACGACAGGGGTAGGTGAGCAGTTCTTC. It codes for CASRGTTGVGEQFF.

This chain links TRBV11-3 with TRBJ2-2; unclear D gene. Germline V gives CDR1 SGHNT, CDR2 YENEEA. V lost 5 bases and J 4 bases, leaving 8 bases between the germline ends. The CDR3 consists of 13 residues. Here the CDR3 DNA reads TGTGCCAGCAGCCTCCGGGTCACCGGGGAGCTGTTTTTT. Translating it yields CASSLRVTGELFF.

The chain combines TRBV7-3 with TRBJ2-1; D is unresolved. Trimming stripped 5 bases from V and 10 bases from J, with 15 bases between. Germline CDR1 SGHTA, CDR2 FQGTGA. The CDR3 loop spans 13 amino acids. The CDR3 coding sequence is TGTGCCAGCAGCCCTACCCTGGCCGGGGAGCAGTTCTTC. As protein: CASSPTLAGEQFF.

V usage is TRBV9 and J usage is TRBJ1-5; tentatively, D is TRBD1 (6 bases). Germline V gives CDR1 SGDLS, CDR2 YYNGEE. The CDR3 spans 13 residues. The V gene lost 7 bases and the J gene lost 3 bases, with 11 bases spanning the gap. CDR3 DNA: TGTGCCAGCGGTGGACAGCCCAATCAGCCCCAGCATTTT. This encodes CASGGQPNQPQHF.

The chain carries TRBV19 and TRBJ1-1, with D possibly TRBD1 on 5 matching bases. This CDR3 region has 15 residues. The germline V gene has CDR1 LNHDA and CDR2 SQIVND (reference sequence). Trimming removed 5 bases from V and 0 bases from J, with 13 bases in between. CDR3 DNA: TGTGCCAGTAGTGTAGGGACTTCCCTGAACACTGAAGCTTTCTTT. It specifies CASSVGTSLNTEAFF.

The chain recombines TRBV29-1 with TRBJ2-1, with 8 bases lining up with TRBD1. V trimming: 4 bases; J trimming: 10 bases; junction bases outside the gene matches: 3. The CDR3 runs to 11 residues. Germline V lookup: CDR1 SQVTM, CDR2 ANQGSEA. CDR3 DNA sequence: TGCAGCGTTGCCTGGACAGGGGAGCAGTTCTTC. Translated, it gives CSVAWTGEQFF.

The chain recombines TRBV11-3 with TRBJ2-5; TRBD2 matches at 8 bases. This CDR3 comprises 16 residues. Germline CDR1 and CDR2: SGHNT and YENEEA. V dropped 5 bases and J dropped 5; count of bases not matched to a gene: 13. The CDR3 nucleotides read TGTGCCAGCAGCCAAAAGATGGGACTAGTAGCGGAGACCCAGTACTTC. Translating it yields CASSQKMGLVAETQYF.

The V gene is TRBV20-1, the J gene TRBJ1-1; D gene uncertain. This CDR3 region has 11 residues. Germline loops: CDR1 DFQATT, CDR2 SNEGSKA (reference sequence). Trimming pared 6 bases from V and 7 bases from J, leaving 12 bases between. The CDR3 DNA is TGCAGTGCGTCCCCCAGTGGTGAAGCTTTCTTT. It translates to CSASPSGEAFF.

The CDR3 bases are TGTGCCTGGAGTGTACAAGGGGGCCAGGAGACCCAGTACTTC. Protein product: CAWSVQGGQETQYF. The rearrangement links TRBV30 to TRBJ2-5, with 7 positions matching TRBD1. The ends lost 0 bases at V and 5 bases at J; junction bases unmatched: 6. Germline V gene lookup returns CDR1 GTSNPN and CDR2 SVGIG (reference sequence). The CDR3 consists of 14 residues. Complete variable domain (other parts from reference TRBV30 and TRBJ2-5): SQTIHQWPATLVQPVGSPLSLECTVEGTSNPNLYWYRQAAGRGLQLLFYSVGIGQISSEVPQNLSASRPQDRQFILSSKKLLLSDSGFYLCAWSVQGGQETQYFGPGTRLLVL.

The chain uses TRBV21-1 and TRBJ2-4. TRBV21-1 is a known pseudogene. CDR3 length: 14 residues. In nucleotides, the CDR3 is TGTGCCAGCAGCAAAGCAGGGTCCAAAAACATTCAGTACTTC. Protein sequence: CASSKAGSKNIQYF.

The J gene is TRBJ2-5, the V gene TRBV7-6, with TRBD1 identical over 12 bases. This CDR3 region has 17 residues. From germline, CDR1 is SGHVS and CDR2 FNYEAQ. V dropped 1 base and J dropped 6; count of bases not matched to a gene: 9. The DNA for the CDR3 is TGTGCCAGCAGCTTAGTAATCCCGGGACAGGGGGCGAAGACCCAGTACTTC. Its translation: CASSLVIPGQGAKTQYF.

CDR3 amino acids: CASSLSGTGWSPLHF. The CDR3 region has the DNA TGTGCCAGCAGCTTGTCAGGGACAGGGTGGTCACCCCTCCACTTT. The V gene is TRBV5-6, the J gene TRBJ1-6; TRBD1 aligns across 9 bases. CDR1 and CDR2 (germline): SGHDT, YYEEEE. J gave up 10 bases and V 1 base, and 6 bases lay outside the gene matches. This CDR3 has 15 residues.